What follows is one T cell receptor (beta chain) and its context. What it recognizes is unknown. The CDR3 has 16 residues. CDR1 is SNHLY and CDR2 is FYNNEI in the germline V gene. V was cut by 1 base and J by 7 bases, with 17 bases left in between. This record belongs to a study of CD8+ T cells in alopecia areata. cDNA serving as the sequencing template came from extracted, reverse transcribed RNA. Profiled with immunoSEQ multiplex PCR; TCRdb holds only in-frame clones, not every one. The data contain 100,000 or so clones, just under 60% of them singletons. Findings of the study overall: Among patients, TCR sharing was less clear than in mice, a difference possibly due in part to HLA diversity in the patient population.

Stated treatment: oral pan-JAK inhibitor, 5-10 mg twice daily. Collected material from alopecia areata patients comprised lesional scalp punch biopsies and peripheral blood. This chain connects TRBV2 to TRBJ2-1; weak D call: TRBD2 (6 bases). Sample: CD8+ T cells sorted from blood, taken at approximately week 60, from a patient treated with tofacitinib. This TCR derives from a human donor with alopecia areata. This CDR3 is CASSEGGSGQRNEQFF. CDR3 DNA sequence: TGTGCCAGCAGTGAAGGGGGTAGCGGCCAACGAAATGAGCAGTTCTTC.